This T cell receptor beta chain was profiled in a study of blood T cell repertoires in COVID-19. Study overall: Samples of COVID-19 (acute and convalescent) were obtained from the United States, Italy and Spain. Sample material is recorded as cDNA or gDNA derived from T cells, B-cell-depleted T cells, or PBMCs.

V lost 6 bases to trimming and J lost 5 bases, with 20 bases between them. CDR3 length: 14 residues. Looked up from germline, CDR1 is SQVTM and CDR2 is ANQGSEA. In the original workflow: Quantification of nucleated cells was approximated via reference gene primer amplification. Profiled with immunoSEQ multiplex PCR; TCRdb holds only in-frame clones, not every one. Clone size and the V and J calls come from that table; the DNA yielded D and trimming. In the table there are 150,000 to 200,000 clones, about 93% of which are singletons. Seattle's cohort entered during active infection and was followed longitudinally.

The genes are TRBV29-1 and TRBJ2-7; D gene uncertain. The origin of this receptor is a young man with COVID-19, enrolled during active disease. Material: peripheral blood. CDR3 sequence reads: CSVERPGRYNEQYF. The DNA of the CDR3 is TGCAGCGTGGAGAGGCCCGGTAGGTACAACGAGCAGTACTTC.